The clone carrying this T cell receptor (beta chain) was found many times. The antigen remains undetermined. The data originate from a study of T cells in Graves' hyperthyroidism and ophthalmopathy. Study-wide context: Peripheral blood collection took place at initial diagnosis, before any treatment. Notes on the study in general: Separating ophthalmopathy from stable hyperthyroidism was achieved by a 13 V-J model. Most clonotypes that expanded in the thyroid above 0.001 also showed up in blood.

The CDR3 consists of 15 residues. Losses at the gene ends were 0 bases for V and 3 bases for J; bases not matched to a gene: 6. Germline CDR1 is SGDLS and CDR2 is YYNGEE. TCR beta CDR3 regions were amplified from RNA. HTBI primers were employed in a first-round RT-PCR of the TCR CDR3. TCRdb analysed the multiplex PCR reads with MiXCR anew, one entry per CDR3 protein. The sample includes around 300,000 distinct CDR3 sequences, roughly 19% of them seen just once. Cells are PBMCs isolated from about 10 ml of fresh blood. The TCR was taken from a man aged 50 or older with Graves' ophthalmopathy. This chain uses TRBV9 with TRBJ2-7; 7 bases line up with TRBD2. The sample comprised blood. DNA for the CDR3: TGTGCCAGCAGCGTAGGACTAGCCCGGGGCTACGAGCAGTACTTC. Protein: CASSVGLARGYEQYF.